The 2 T cell receptor beta chains in this list originate from one sample, sequenced in a study of cytomegalovirus exposure and HLA in healthy donors. PCR involved 60 Vbeta and 13 Jbeta primers. Some clones are missing from TCRdb's copy, which holds only in-frame ones; the method was immunoSEQ multiplex PCR. The repertoire table contains 90,000 to 150,000 clones. Specimen: PBMCs. All receptors come from a man aged 18-30 years in good health and CMV-seronegative.

The chain uses TRBV6-1 and TRBJ2-2; 12 bases fit TRBD2. Germline values: CDR1 MNHNS, CDR2 SASEGT. Trimming cost V 6 bases and J 5 bases; bases outside gene matches: 4. There are 15 residues in the CDR3. Here the CDR3 DNA reads TGTGCCAGCAGGGGAACTAGCGGGAGGACCGGGGAGCTGTTTTTT. It codes for CASRGTSGRTGELFF.

The chain links TRBV18 to TRBJ1-5, with TRBD1 matching over 7 bases. The V gene end was trimmed by 5 bases and the J gene end by 1 base; junction bases not matched to a gene: 5. The CDR3 has 15 residues. Germline CDR1 and CDR2: KGHSH and LQKENI. The CDR3 is CASSIDRDSNQPQHF. CDR3 DNA: TGTGCCAGCTCAATAGACAGGGACAGCAATCAGCCCCAGCATTTT.